This T cell receptor (beta chain) emerged from a study of T-cell reconstitution after alpha-beta-depleted transplantation in children. Unique molecular identifiers were used in preparing the TCRbeta library. One entry per CDR3 protein, called by TCRdb with MiXCR from the PCR reads. The table has about 410,000 distinct CDR3 sequences, roughly 20% seen once. V gave up 4 bases and J gave up 7 bases; unmatched junction bases: 10. Looked up from germline, CDR1 is SQVTM and CDR2 is ANQGSEA. The CDR3 consists of 15 residues. The TCR was taken from a human donor who donated a stem cell graft to a child with acute myeloid leukemia. This sequence joins TRBV29-1 and TRBJ2-2; 9 bases fit TRBD1. The sample was PBMCs from the stem cell graft donor, taken from the stem cell graft. The CDR3 spells CSVVGDRVRDGELFF. CDR3 nucleotide sequence: TGCAGCGTTGTTGGGGACAGGGTTCGAGACGGGGAGCTGTTTTTT.